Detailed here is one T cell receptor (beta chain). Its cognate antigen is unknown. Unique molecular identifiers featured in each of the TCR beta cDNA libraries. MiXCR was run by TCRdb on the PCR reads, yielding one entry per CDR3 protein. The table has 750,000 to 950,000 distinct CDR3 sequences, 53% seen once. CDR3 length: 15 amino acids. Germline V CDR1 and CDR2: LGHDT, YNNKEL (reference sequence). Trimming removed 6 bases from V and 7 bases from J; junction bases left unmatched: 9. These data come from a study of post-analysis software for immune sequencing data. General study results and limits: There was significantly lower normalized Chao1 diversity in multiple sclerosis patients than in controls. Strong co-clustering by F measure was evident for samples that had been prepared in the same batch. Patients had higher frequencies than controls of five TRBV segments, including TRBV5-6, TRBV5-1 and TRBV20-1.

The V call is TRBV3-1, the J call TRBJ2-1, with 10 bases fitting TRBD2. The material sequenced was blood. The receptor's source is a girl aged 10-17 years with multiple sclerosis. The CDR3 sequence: CASRESGRGANEQFF. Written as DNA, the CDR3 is TGTGCCAGCAGGGAAAGCGGGAGGGGAGCGAATGAGCAGTTCTTC.